This entry lists 14 T cell receptor beta chains sequenced from one sample in a study of blood T cell repertoires in COVID-19. Repertoires were generated with immunoSEQ multiplex PCR, while TCRdb's copy carries only in-frame clones and drops some. The data show 250,000 to 300,000 clones, approximately 85% seen once. The sequenced sample was peripheral blood. The receptors derive from a man in his fifties with active or convalescent COVID-19.

The chain carries TRBV4-2 and TRBJ2-1, with D perhaps matching TRBD2 (5 bases). The CDR3 runs to 18 residues. CDR1 is LGHNA and CDR2 is YNFKEQ in the germline V gene. V was cut by 4 bases and J by 0 bases, with 19 bases left in between. As DNA, the CDR3 is TGTGCCAGCAGCCCCACTAGGAGAGGAGAGAGCTCCTACAATGAGCAGTTCTTC. Encoded protein: CASSPTRRGESSYNEQFF.

As DNA, the CDR3 is TGTGCCAGCAGCTCCGGGACTAGCGGGAATTACAATGAGCAGTTCTTC. It translates to CASSSGTSGNYNEQFF. This rearrangement joins TRBV5-4 to TRBJ2-1, with 13 nucleotides matching TRBD2. V lost 3 bases to trimming and J lost 4 bases; unmatched junction nucleotides: 4. Germline CDR1 SGHNT, CDR2 YYREEE (reference sequence). The CDR3 sequence is 16 residues long.

This clone was found once. The chain links TRBV29-1 to TRBJ2-6, with 11 positions matching TRBD1. J lost 0 bases, V lost 6 bases, and 4 bases had no gene match. In germline, CDR1 is SQVTM, CDR2 ANQGSEA. The CDR3 spans 16 residues. The CDR3 region has the DNA TGCAGCGTGGGGGGACAGGGGGTCTCTGGGGCCAACGTCCTGACTTTC. Encoded protein: CSVGGQGVSGANVLTF. The variable domain in full, completed from reference TRBV29-1 and TRBJ2-6, reads SAVISQKPSRDICQRGTSLTIQCQVDSQVTMMFWYRQQPGQSLTLIATANQGSEATYESGFVIDKFPISRPNLTFSTLTVSNMSPEDSSIYLCSVGGQGVSGANVLTFGAGSRLTVL.

The V and J genes are TRBV2 and TRBJ2-1; 8 bases map to TRBD2. Germline-derived CDR1 and CDR2 are SNHLY and FYNNEI. V shed 5 bases and J 2 bases; nucleotides not matched to a gene: 8. CDR3 length: 16 amino acids. The CDR3 bases are TGTGCCAGCAGTCGGTCGCGACTAGCGCCCTACAATGAGCAGTTCTTC. Its protein product is CASSRSRLAPYNEQFF.

Regarding this clone: The junction shows a germline mismatch at one end, possibly a read error. The chain carries TRBV28 and TRBJ1-5; tentatively, D is TRBD1 (5 bases). Germline CDR1 and CDR2: MDHEN and SYDVKM. CDR3 length: 13 amino acids. CDR3 sequence reads: CASSLRIPGLVNF. The CDR3 region has the DNA TGTGCCAGCAGTTTAAGGATTCCGGGACTTGTAAATTTT.

In this sample, this clone turned up once. The rearrangement links TRBV19 to TRBJ1-5, with a possible D match to TRBD1 (6 bases). The CDR3 extends over 16 amino acids. V lost 3 bases and J 3 bases, leaving 15 bases between the germline ends. Germline V CDR1 and CDR2: LNHDA, SQIVND (reference sequence). In DNA form, the CDR3 reads TGTGCCAGTAGTATCAGCATGACAGGTTTCAATCAGCCCCAGCATTTT. This sequence encodes CASSISMTGFNQPQHF.

J is TRBJ2-1 and V is TRBV7-9, with 9 bases lining up with TRBD2. CDR3 size: 14 residues. J was trimmed by 6 bases and V by 5 bases; bases with no gene match: 5. Germline CDR1 is SEHNR and CDR2 is FQNEAQ (reference sequence). The CDR3 spells CASSVSGSANEQFF. CDR3 coding DNA: TGTGCCAGCAGCGTTAGCGGGAGCGCCAATGAGCAGTTCTTC.

The chain couples TRBV29-1 to TRBJ2-5; 7 bases agree with TRBD1. Germline-derived CDR1 and CDR2 are SQVTM and ANQGSEA. This CDR3 is built from 13 residues. The V segment lost 6 bases and the J segment 4 bases; nucleotides outside the gene matches: 8. CDR3 sequence: CSVALRQGETQYF. DNA of the CDR3: TGCAGCGTCGCCTTAAGACAGGGAGAGACCCAGTACTTC.

The chain links TRBV5-1 to TRBJ2-3, with D perhaps matching TRBD2 (6 bases). CDR1 is SGHRS, CDR2 YFSETQ, per germline. The V end was cut by 4 bases, the J end by 2 bases, with 14 bases between. CDR3 size: 15 residues. The CDR3 sequence is CASSPTSFDTDTQYF. The CDR3 nucleotides are TGCGCCAGCAGCCCCACTAGCTTTGACACAGATACGCAGTATTTT.

The table lists this clone with a count of one. The chain combines TRBV12-3 or TRBV12-4 with TRBJ1-2; no definite D call. Deletions cut 3 bases from V and 4 bases from J, with 9 bases between. This CDR3 has 13 residues. CDR3 in amino acids: CASSFERIYGYTF. The CDR3 DNA sequence: TGTGCCAGCAGTTTTGAGCGGATCTATGGCTACACCTTC.

This clone occurred a few times. The rearrangement uses TRBV7-8 and TRBJ2-2, with 8 bases lining up with TRBD1. Germline loops: CDR1 SGHVS, CDR2 FQNEAQ. This CDR3 has 15 residues. With V trimmed by 6 bases and J by 1 base, 4 bases remained unmatched. CDR3 region: CASSPGTGNTGELFF. CDR3 nucleotide sequence: TGTGCCAGCAGTCCGGGGACAGGGAACACCGGGGAGCTGTTTTTT.

This clone has only a few counts. The V gene is TRBV6-5, the J gene TRBJ2-1; 10 positions match TRBD1. V gave up 6 bases and J gave up 12 bases; unmatched junction bases: 14. CDR1 MNHEY and CDR2 SVGAGI come from the germline V gene. CDR3 size: 15 residues. The CDR3 is CASSSPRTGGPMQFF. Written as DNA, the CDR3 is TGTGCCAGCAGCAGTCCTAGGACAGGGGGACCTATGCAGTTCTTC.

This clone has just one count. The CDR3 nucleotides read TGTGCCAGCAGTGAAATTGCGGGAGGGAGGGGCAATGAGCAGTTCTTC. Translating it yields CASSEIAGGRGNEQFF. This chain joins TRBV6-1 and TRBJ2-1, with 9 bases aligning to TRBD2. Unmatched junction bases numbered 8, after V lost 2 bases and J lost 6 bases. The CDR3 is 16 amino acids. Per the germline V gene, CDR1 is MNHNS and CDR2 is SASEGT.

The V call is TRBV6-5, the J call TRBJ1-2; 9 nucleotides agree with TRBD1. J was trimmed by 2 bases and V by 3 bases; bases with no gene match: 4. CDR1 is MNHEY and CDR2 is SVGAGI in the germline V gene. The CDR3 has 15 amino acids. The chain's CDR3 is CASSYGDRVNYGYTF. In nucleotides, the CDR3 is TGTGCCAGCAGTTATGGGGACAGGGTGAACTATGGCTACACCTTC.